This is a list of T cell receptor beta chains from one sample in a study of blood T cell repertoires in COVID-19. The repertoire was sequenced with immunoSEQ multiplex PCR; TCRdb's copy has only in-frame clones and lacks some. The sample has just over 90,000 clones; roughly 90% are singletons. Sequenced sample: peripheral blood. These receptors came from a human donor with active COVID-19. The donor label of this sample is uncertain. CDR3s include the opening cysteine and the closing phenylalanine or tryptophan. The order of the fields is CDR3 protein, CDR3 DNA, clone size, D gene, J gene, V gene, CDR3 length. The D gene is left open where the match is weak. Size is stated for part of the rows, as once, few or many counts, or as a class when the clone is expanded.

CDR3: CAWSWRGAYNEQFF; DNA: TGTGCCTGGAGCTGGCGGGGGGCTTACAATGAGCAGTTCTTC; size: -; D: TRBD2; J: TRBJ2-1; V: TRBV30; length: 14
CDR3: CAIKRGSGNEQFF; DNA: TGTGCCATCAAAAGGGGAAGTGGCAATGAGCAGTTCTTC; size: -; D: -; J: TRBJ2-1; V: TRBV10-3; length: 13
CDR3: CASSLAPTIYEQYF; DNA: TGCGCCAGCAGCTTAGCCCCAACGATCTACGAGCAGTACTTC; size: -; D: -; J: TRBJ2-7; V: TRBV5-1; length: 14
CDR3: CASSKAQGCSYNEQFF; DNA: TGTGCCAGCAGCAAAGCGCAGGGATGCTCCTACAATGAGCAGTTCTTC; size: -; D: -; J: TRBJ2-1; V: TRBV21-1; length: 16
CDR3: CASRPMRNTGELFF; DNA: TGTGCCAGCAGGCCGATGAGGAACACCGGGGAGCTGTTTTTT; size: -; D: -; J: TRBJ2-2; V: TRBV6-5; length: 14
CDR3: CASSYSGPTSSYEQYF; DNA: TGTGCCAGCAGTTACTCAGGGCCTACTAGCTCCTACGAGCAGTACTTC; size: -; D: -; J: TRBJ2-7; V: TRBV6-5; length: 16
CDR3: CASSTTSGGRYEQYF; DNA: TGTGCCAGTAGTACCACTAGCGGGGGGAGATACGAGCAGTACTTC; size: -; D: TRBD2; J: TRBJ2-7; V: TRBV19; length: 15
CDR3: CAWRKTDRLSPLHF; DNA: TGTGCCTGGAGGAAGACAGATAGACTTTCACCCCTCCACTTT; size: -; D: -; J: TRBJ1-6; V: TRBV30; length: 14
CDR3: CASSGHRGSLWQYF; DNA: TGCGCCAGCAGTGGACACAGGGGGTCCCTATGGCAGTACTTC; size: -; D: TRBD1; J: TRBJ2-7; V: TRBV10-1; length: 14
CDR3: CATSDPDGQGRETQYF; DNA: TGTGCCACCAGTGATCCCGACGGACAGGGCCGCGAGACCCAGTACTTC; size: -; D: TRBD1; J: TRBJ2-5; V: TRBV24-1; length: 16
CDR3: CAISGFGGAVDTEAFF; DNA: TGTGCCATCAGTGGTTTTGGCGGCGCTGTGGACACTGAAGCTTTCTTT; size: -; D: -; J: TRBJ1-1; V: TRBV10-3; length: 16
CDR3: CASTTKEGLAGHYTGELFF; DNA: TGTGCCAGCACCACAAAGGAGGGGCTAGCGGGCCATTACACCGGGGAGCTGTTTTTT; size: once; D: TRBD2; J: TRBJ2-2; V: TRBV2; length: 19
CDR3: CASGSYGYTF; DNA: TGTGCCAGCGGGAGCTATGGCTACACCTTC; size: -; D: -; J: TRBJ1-2; V: TRBV28; length: 10
CDR3: CASRESLAGLETQYF; DNA: TGTGCCAGTAGAGAGAGCCTGGCGGGGTTGGAGACCCAGTACTTC; size: -; D: -; J: TRBJ2-5; V: TRBV19; length: 15
CDR3: CASSPGLAGGASTDTQYF; DNA: TGCGCCAGCAGCCCCGGACTAGCGGGGGGTGCTAGCACAGATACGCAGTATTTT; size: -; D: TRBD2; J: TRBJ2-3; V: TRBV5-1; length: 18
CDR3: CASSEARGSEQFF; DNA: TGTGCCAGCAGTGAAGCGCGGGGGTCGGAGCAGTTCTTC; size: -; D: TRBD2; J: TRBJ2-1; V: TRBV6-1; length: 13
CDR3: CASSVGAGHGYTF; DNA: TGTGCCAGCAGCGTAGGTGCGGGGCATGGCTACACCTTC; size: -; D: -; J: TRBJ1-2; V: TRBV9; length: 13
CDR3: CASSYGAGNTEAFF; DNA: TGTGCCAGCAGTTACGGGGCAGGGAACACTGAAGCTTTCTTT; size: few; D: -; J: TRBJ1-1; V: TRBV6-2/TRBV6-3; length: 14
CDR3: CASSYAALGETQYF; DNA: TGTGCCAGCAGTTACGCGGCCCTGGGAGAGACCCAGTACTTC; size: few; D: -; J: TRBJ2-5; V: TRBV6-2/TRBV6-3; length: 14
CDR3: CASSQDRQGNNQPQHF; DNA: TGCGCCAGCAGCCAAGATCGCCAGGGAAACAATCAGCCCCAGCATTTT; size: -; D: -; J: TRBJ1-5; V: TRBV4-3; length: 16
CDR3: CASSVAGGIYGYTF; DNA: TGTGCCAGCAGCGTAGCAGGGGGCATCTATGGCTACACCTTC; size: -; D: TRBD1; J: TRBJ1-2; V: TRBV9; length: 14
CDR3: CASSRDRAETQYF; DNA: TGTGCCAGCAGCCGCGACAGGGCCGAGACCCAGTACTTC; size: -; D: TRBD1; J: TRBJ2-5; V: TRBV14; length: 13
CDR3: CASSLDSGMNTEAFF; DNA: TGTGCCAGCAGCTTAGATTCAGGGATGAACACTGAAGCTTTCTTT; size: few; D: -; J: TRBJ1-1; V: TRBV7-8; length: 15
CDR3: CATRIEQGTGELFF; DNA: TGTGCCACCAGGATAGAACAGGGGACCGGGGAGCTGTTTTTT; size: once; D: TRBD1; J: TRBJ2-2; V: TRBV15; length: 14
CDR3: CASSQESGNEQFF; DNA: TGCGCCAGCAGCCAAGAAAGCGGCAATGAGCAGTTCTTC; size: -; D: -; J: TRBJ2-1; V: TRBV4-3; length: 13
CDR3: CASNGGYGYTF; DNA: TGTGCCAGCAACGGAGGATATGGCTACACCTTC; size: few; D: -; J: TRBJ1-2; V: TRBV6-4; length: 11
CDR3: CATSDLPPSEPGGFLRGLSYEQYF; DNA: TGTGCCACCAGTGATTTGCCTCCTAGCGAACCAGGGGGCTTCTTAAGGGGGCTATCCTACGAGCAGTACTTC; size: once; D: TRBD1; J: TRBJ2-7; V: TRBV24-1; length: 24
CDR3: CASSLKRGQETQYF; DNA: TGTGCCAGCAGCTTAAAGCGGGGCCAAGAGACCCAGTACTTC; size: -; D: TRBD2; J: TRBJ2-5; V: TRBV5-4; length: 14
CDR3: CASSLAEDRVVANYGYTF; DNA: TGTGCCAGCAGCTTAGCTGAGGACAGGGTTGTTGCTAACTATGGCTACACCTTC; size: -; D: TRBD1; J: TRBJ1-2; V: TRBV7-8; length: 18
CDR3: CASRETGSNQPQHF; DNA: TGTGCCAGCAGAGAGACAGGGAGCAATCAGCCCCAGCATTTT; size: -; D: TRBD1; J: TRBJ1-5; V: TRBV28; length: 14
CDR3: CASSVTGNPEQYF; DNA: TGTGCCAGTAGTGTGACAGGGAACCCCGAGCAGTACTTC; size: -; D: TRBD1; J: TRBJ2-7; V: TRBV19; length: 13
CDR3: CASSQGQGAYEQYF; DNA: TGCGCCAGCAGCCAGGGACAGGGGGCGTACGAGCAGTACTTC; size: -; D: TRBD1; J: TRBJ2-7; V: TRBV4-3; length: 14
CDR3: CASSPTSGGNNEQFF; DNA: TGTGCCAGCAGTCCGACTAGCGGGGGAAACAATGAGCAGTTCTTC; size: -; D: TRBD2; J: TRBJ2-1; V: TRBV27; length: 15
CDR3: CASSPLTSIGEQFF; DNA: TGCGCCAGCAGCCCACTGACTAGCATAGGTGAGCAGTTCTTC; size: -; D: TRBD2; J: TRBJ2-1; V: TRBV5-1; length: 14
CDR3: CASSPLLGGTDTQYF; DNA: TGTGCCAGCTCCCCTTTACTGGGGGGAACAGATACGCAGTATTTT; size: -; D: -; J: TRBJ2-3; V: TRBV18; length: 15
CDR3: CASSSRARANTEAFF; DNA: TGTGCCAGCAGCTCAAGGGCCAGGGCTAACACTGAAGCTTTCTTT; size: -; D: -; J: TRBJ1-1; V: TRBV5-4; length: 15
CDR3: CSVEVGQFMNTEAFF; DNA: TGCAGCGTTGAGGTGGGACAGTTCATGAACACTGAAGCTTTCTTT; size: -; D: TRBD1; J: TRBJ1-1; V: TRBV29-1; length: 15
CDR3: CAWSAGSTYEQYF; DNA: TGTGCCTGGAGTGCTGGGAGTACCTACGAGCAGTACTTC; size: -; D: -; J: TRBJ2-7; V: TRBV30; length: 13
CDR3: CASATHNSGNTIYF; DNA: TGTGCCAGCGCCACCCACAACTCTGGAAACACCATATATTTT; size: -; D: -; J: TRBJ1-3; V: TRBV7-9; length: 14
CDR3: CASSPRRDTEAFF; DNA: TGTGCCAGCTCACCGCGGAGGGACACTGAAGCTTTCTTT; size: -; D: -; J: TRBJ1-1; V: TRBV18; length: 13
CDR3: CASVDRIRTEAFF; DNA: TGTGCCAGTGTAGACAGGATTAGGACTGAAGCTTTCTTT; size: few; D: -; J: TRBJ1-1; V: TRBV19; length: 13
CDR3: CASSLGRTPGTKQETQYF; DNA: TGTGCCAGCAGCTTAGGTAGGACCCCAGGGACTAAACAAGAGACCCAGTACTTC; size: -; D: TRBD2; J: TRBJ2-5; V: TRBV13; length: 18
CDR3: CASSRTPRGPGPNEQFF; DNA: TGTGCCAGCAGCCGAACACCCAGGGGACCAGGCCCTAATGAGCAGTTCTTC; size: -; D: -; J: TRBJ2-1; V: TRBV11-2; length: 17
CDR3: CASSPRTGAYNEQFF; DNA: TGCGCCAGCAGTCCAAGGACAGGGGCCTACAATGAGCAGTTCTTC; size: -; D: TRBD1; J: TRBJ2-1; V: TRBV5-1; length: 15
CDR3: CASSRVGPGEFF; DNA: TGTGCCAGCAGTCGAGTCGGACCCGGGGAGTTCTTC; size: -; D: -; J: TRBJ2-1; V: TRBV6-5; length: 12